Here is one T cell receptor (beta chain) with its context. Its target is unknown. These data are taken from a study of OX40 agonist ivuxolimab in advanced cancers. Study observations and caveats: Expanded clones tended on average to be more numerous among CD8+ T cells than CD4+.

The CDR3 contains 15 residues. Looked up from germline, CDR1 is SGHVS and CDR2 is FQNEAQ. V lost 5 bases and J lost 5, with 17 bases in between. Libraries were prepared by immunoSEQ multiplex PCR; TCRdb keeps only in-frame clonotypes and omits some of them. The repertoire consists of 21,000 or so clones, with around 85% occurring once and the leading ten covering 31%. The genes are TRBV7-8 and TRBJ2-3; maybe TRBD1 (5 bases). The clonotype comes from an adult with an advanced solid tumor such as melanoma, head and neck, liver or kidney cancer. The sample was CD4+ or CD8+ T cells sorted from blood, taken in a trial of the OX40 agonist ivuxolimab. CDR3 DNA: TGTGCCAGCAGCCCCTCCCGGCTAGGGGTAGATACGCAGTATTTT. This translates into CASSPSRLGVDTQYF.